Listed here are 9 T cell receptor beta chains from one sample, sequenced in a study of Ad26.COV2.S vaccination and SARS-CoV-2 variants. TCRdb keeps only in-frame clones here, not all; method: immunoSEQ multiplex PCR. The table shows 350,000 to 450,000 clones, with about nine tenths occurring only once. Treatment in this sample: 15 to 20 received Ad26.COV2.S at low or high dose, single or two shots; about 5 received placebo; per-sample allocation not given. The samples date from day 63 after the first vaccine or placebo injection. The input for sequencing was peripheral blood, taken in a trial of Ad26.COV2.S vaccine versus placebo. All receptors come from a person between 18 and 59 years old who received the Ad26.COV2.S COVID-19 vaccine or a placebo.

The chain has TRBV5-1 and TRBJ1-4, with D unclear. V was cut by 0 bases and J by 4 bases, with 10 bases left in between. Germline CDR1 SGHRS, CDR2 YFSETQ. The CDR3 is made up of 15 amino acids. The CDR3 spells CASSLGGNGNEKLFF. CDR3 DNA sequence: TGCGCCAGCAGCTTGGGAGGGAACGGTAATGAAAAACTGTTTTTT.

The genes are TRBV3-1 (or the pseudogene TRBV3-2) and TRBJ2-5, with a weak D call TRBD1 (5 bases). Trimming cost V 0 bases and J 5 bases, with 16 bases left between them. Per germline, CDR1 LGHDT and CDR2 YNNKEL (reference sequence). This CDR3 region has 16 residues. The CDR3 sequence: CASSQELVGARETQYF. The CDR3 region has the DNA TGTGCCAGCAGCCAAGAGTTAGTAGGGGCGAGGGAGACCCAGTACTTC.

The CDR3 loop is CASSEGNQPQHF. The CDR3 nucleotides are TGTGCCAGCAGCGAGGGGAATCAGCCCCAGCATTTT. The chain carries TRBV7-9 and TRBJ1-5; possible D gene TRBD1, 5 bases. Trimming shortened V by 5 bases and J by 4 bases, and 6 bases separated the two germline ends. CDR1 SEHNR and CDR2 FQNEAQ come from the germline V gene (reference sequence). The CDR3 sequence is 12 residues long.

The J gene is TRBJ1-2, the V gene TRBV7-6; 7 bases map to TRBD1. V was pared by 1 base and J by 8 bases, with 4 bases of the junction left unmatched. The CDR3 extends over 13 amino acids. Per germline, CDR1 SGHVS and CDR2 FNYEAQ. The CDR3 sequence is CASSLGQGDGYTF. The CDR3 DNA follows: TGTGCCAGCAGCTTAGGACAGGGTGACGGCTACACCTTC.

The gene calls are TRBV7-2 and TRBJ2-2, with 7 bases lining up with TRBD1. CDR3 length equals 16 residues. Germline CDR1 and CDR2: SGHTA and FQGNSA. Unmatched junction bases numbered 7, after V lost 5 bases and J lost 1 base. In nucleotides, the CDR3 is TGTGCCAGCAGCCATTTCCGGACAGGGAACACCGGGGAGCTGTTTTTT. Protein product: CASSHFRTGNTGELFF.

The chain couples TRBV12-3 or TRBV12-4 to TRBJ2-5; 7 positions match TRBD1. The CDR3 is 12 residues long. J was trimmed by 4 bases and V by 5 bases; bases with no gene match: 1. CDR3 sequence: CASSAGGETQYF. The CDR3 DNA follows: TGTGCCAGCAGTGCAGGGGGAGAGACCCAGTACTTC.

In this sample, this clone turned up a few times. The rearrangement joins TRBV11-2 to TRBJ1-2, with D unresolved. The CDR3 is 14 amino acids. The V end lost 5 bases, the J end lost 4 bases, and 14 bases lay between the germline ends. The germline V gene encodes CDR1 SGHAT and CDR2 FQNNGV. CDR3 bases: TGTGCCAGCAGCCTCCGGGCAGACCTCTATGGCTACACCTTC. Translating it yields CASSLRADLYGYTF. The full variable domain, its missing parts supplied by reference TRBV11-2 and TRBJ1-2, is EAGVAQSPRYKIIEKRQSVAFWCNPISGHATLYWYQQILGQGPKLLIQFQNNGVVDDSQLPKDRFSAERLKGVDSTLKIQPAKLEDSAVYLCASSLRADLYGYTFGSGTRLTVV.

Concerning this clone itself: Here the CDR3 omits its conserved ending phenylalanine or tryptophan, so a read error is the likely source. Because the CDR3's place on the DNA is in doubt, the DNA is left out and the CDR3 is given as listed by TCRdb. This sequence joins TRBV19 and TRBJ1-4. Germline CDR1 and CDR2: LNHDA and SQIVND (reference sequence). The CDR3 contains 8 residues when both ends are counted. This CDR3 is CAGPTGRL.

J is TRBJ1-6 and V is TRBV7-2; D call uncertain. The CDR3 sequence is 14 residues long. V was pared by 4 bases and J by 7 bases, with 11 bases between. CDR1 and CDR2 (germline): SGHTA, FQGNSA. CDR3 DNA: TGTGCCAGCAGCTCGGCCCCGCGAAATTCACCCCTCCACTTT. It is translated as CASSSAPRNSPLHF.